This T cell receptor beta chain is from a study of regulatory and conventional T cells in RAG deficiency. Profiled with immunoSEQ multiplex PCR; TCRdb holds only in-frame clones, not every one. The table includes 30,000 to 40,000 clones, roughly 76% detected once. V was shortened by 0 bases and J by 15 bases, with 15 bases between the two germline ends. CDR1 and CDR2 from the germline V gene are SNHLY and FYNNEI. This CDR3 has 13 amino acids. Conventional CD4+ T cells were sorted from blood as CD25-low CD127-high cells. Notes on this clone: The antigen is undetermined.

General study points: In Omenn syndrome, Treg and Tconv repertoires overlapped >75%.

A further study also used this sample, focusing on regulatory T cells. This second study says: The PCR used 52 TRBV and 13 TRBJ primers.

The receptor was derived from a human donor in good health. The sample taken for sequencing was CD4+ effector T cells sorted from blood. The chain carries TRBV2 and TRBJ1-3; D might be TRBD1 (6 bases). CDR3 sequence: CASSEARRQDQYF. CDR3 DNA sequence: TGTGCCAGCAGTGAAGCTCGGCGACAGGATCAATATTTT.